What follows are 6 T cell receptor beta chains derived from one specimen sequenced in a study of cytomegalovirus exposure and HLA in healthy donors. Sequencing used immunoSEQ multiplex PCR; TCRdb keeps in-frame clones, though not all of them. This sample yields about 200,000 clones, of which around 80% are seen a single time; around 1.3% belongs to the top ten. The sequencing input was PBMCs. The source is a woman aged 25 to 39 in good health and CMV-seronegative.

The chain uses TRBV19 and TRBJ2-3, with D perhaps matching TRBD2 (5 bases). The germline V and J ends were trimmed by 4 bases and 5 bases, with 13 bases remaining between them. The CDR3 spans 14 residues. Germline CDR1 is LNHDA and CDR2 is SQIVND (reference sequence). In DNA form, the CDR3 reads TGTGCCAGTAGTACCTCCCCCGGAGGAGATACGCAGTATTTT. It is translated as CASSTSPGGDTQYF.

The gene calls are TRBV21-1 and TRBJ2-1; the table's TRBD2 call for D was not verified on the DNA. TRBV21-1 is described as a pseudogene. The CDR3 contains 17 residues. For the CDR3, the DNA is TGTGCCAGCAGCGGGCGAGCGGGAGGGGACCTCGGGGGTGAGCAGTTCTTC. Translation: CASSGRAGGDLGGEQFF.

The rearrangement links TRBV19 to TRBJ1-5; D remains ambiguous. This CDR3 is 13 amino acids long. V lost 3 bases and J 6 bases, leaving 9 bases between the germline ends. In germline, CDR1 is LNHDA, CDR2 SQIVND (reference sequence). This CDR3 is CASSIARGQPQHF. The CDR3 coding sequence is TGTGCCAGTAGTATCGCTCGGGGTCAGCCCCAGCATTTT.

The CDR3 here is CASSGTGRADTQYF. The CDR3 DNA reads TGCGCCAGCAGTGGGACAGGGAGAGCAGATACGCAGTATTTT. This chain uses TRBV10-2 with TRBJ2-3, with TRBD1 matching over 8 bases. The CDR3 contains 14 residues. The germline gives CDR1 WSHSY, CDR2 SAAADI. V lost 4 bases and J lost 4; bases outside the gene matches: 4.

The rearrangement links TRBV11-2 to TRBJ2-1, with a tentative D call TRBD2 (6 bases). Germline V CDR1 and CDR2: SGHAT, FQNNGV. With 3 bases removed from V and 4 bases from J, the gap between germline ends came to 16 bases. There are 16 residues in the CDR3. The CDR3 is CASSFYFSGKYNEQFF. The CDR3 DNA follows: TGTGCCAGCAGCTTTTATTTTAGCGGCAAGTACAATGAGCAGTTCTTC.

J is TRBJ1-4 and V is TRBV7-9; D not resolved. The CDR3 extends over 14 amino acids. Trimming pared 0 bases from V and 3 bases from J, leaving 5 bases between. Germline values: CDR1 SEHNR, CDR2 FQNEAQ (reference sequence). The CDR3 sequence is CASSLAPANEKLFF. The DNA of the CDR3 is TGTGCCAGCAGCTTAGCACCAGCTAATGAAAAACTGTTTTTT.